This TCR beta chain was recovered during a study of T-cell reconstitution after alpha-beta-depleted transplantation in children. Regarding the study as a whole: At one year after transplant, newly produced T cells mostly accounted for T-cell counts and diversity. Recipient T cells and thymic progenitors that survived were the source of the high TCRbeta diversity seen at day 60 in some patients. By about two months after transplant, alpha-beta T cells reportedly arose from several hundred graft clones that had expanded.

About this clonotype: Its antigen is currently unknown.

Germline lookup yields CDR1 SGHRS and CDR2 YFSETQ. The CDR3 contains 16 residues. Trimming cost V 0 bases and J 1 base; bases outside gene matches: 5. Preparation of the TCRbeta library used unique molecular identifiers. TCRdb re-called the PCR reads with MiXCR, one entry per CDR3 protein. This sample has about 980,000 distinct CDR3 sequences, with around 30% found just once. The chain employs TRBV5-1 and TRBJ2-3; TRBD1 matches at 7 bases. Here the sequenced sample was PBMCs, mostly from graft donor cells, taken 360 days after TCRalphabeta/CD19-depleted stem cell transplant. The clonotype was recovered from a boy under two years old who had a stem cell transplant for SCID, so the T cells may come from the graft donor. In nucleotides, the CDR3 is TGCGCCAGCAGCTTGGCACTCGGACAGGGCACAGATACGCAGTATTTT. It codes for CASSLALGQGTDTQYF. Based on the CDR3 plus reference TRBV5-1 and TRBJ2-3, the full variable domain is KAGVTQTPRYLIKTRGQQVTLSCSPISGHRSVSWYQQTPGQGLQFLFEYFSETQRNKGNFPGRFSGRQFSNSRSEMNVSTLELGDSALYLCASSLALGQGTDTQYFGPGTRLTVL.